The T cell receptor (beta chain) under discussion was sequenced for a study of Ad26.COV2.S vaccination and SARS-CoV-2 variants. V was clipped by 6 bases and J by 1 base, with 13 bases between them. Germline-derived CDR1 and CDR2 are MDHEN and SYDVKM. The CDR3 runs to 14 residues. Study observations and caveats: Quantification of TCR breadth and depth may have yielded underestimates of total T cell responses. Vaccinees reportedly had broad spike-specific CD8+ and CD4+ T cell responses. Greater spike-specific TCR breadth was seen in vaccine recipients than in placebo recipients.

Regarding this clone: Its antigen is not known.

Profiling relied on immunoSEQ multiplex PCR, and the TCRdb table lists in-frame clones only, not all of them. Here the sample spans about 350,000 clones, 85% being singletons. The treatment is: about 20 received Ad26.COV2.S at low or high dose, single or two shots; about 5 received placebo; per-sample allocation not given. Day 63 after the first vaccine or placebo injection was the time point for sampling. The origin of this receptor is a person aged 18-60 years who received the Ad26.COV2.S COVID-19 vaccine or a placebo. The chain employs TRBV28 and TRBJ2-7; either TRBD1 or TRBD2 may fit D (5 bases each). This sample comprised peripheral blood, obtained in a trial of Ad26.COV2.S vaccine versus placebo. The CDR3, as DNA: TGTGCCAGCAGGGGGGAGCTTTGGTCCTACGAGCAGTACTTC. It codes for CASRGELWSYEQYF. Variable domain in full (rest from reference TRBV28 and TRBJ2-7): DVKVTQSSRYLVKRTGEKVFLECVQDMDHENMFWYRQDPGLGLRLIYFSYDVKMKEKGDIPEGYSVSREKKERFSLILESASTNQTSMYLCASRGELWSYEQYFGPGTRLTVT.